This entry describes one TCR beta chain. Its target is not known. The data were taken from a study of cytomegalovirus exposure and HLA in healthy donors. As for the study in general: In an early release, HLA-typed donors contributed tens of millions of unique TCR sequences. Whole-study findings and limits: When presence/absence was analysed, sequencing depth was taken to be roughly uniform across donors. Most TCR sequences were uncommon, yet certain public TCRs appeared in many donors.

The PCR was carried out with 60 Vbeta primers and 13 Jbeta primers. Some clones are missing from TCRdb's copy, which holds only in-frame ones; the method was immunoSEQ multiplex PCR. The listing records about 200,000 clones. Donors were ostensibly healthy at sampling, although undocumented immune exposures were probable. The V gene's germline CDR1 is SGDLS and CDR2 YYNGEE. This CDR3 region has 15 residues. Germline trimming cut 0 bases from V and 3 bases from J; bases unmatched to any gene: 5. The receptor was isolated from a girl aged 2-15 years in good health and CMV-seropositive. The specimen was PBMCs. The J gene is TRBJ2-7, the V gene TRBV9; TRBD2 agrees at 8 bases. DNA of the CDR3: TGTGCCAGCAGCGTAGGGCAAGCGGGAGACTACGAGCAGTACTTC. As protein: CASSVGQAGDYEQYF.